This T cell receptor (beta chain) was retrieved from a study of blood T cells in healthy people across ages. Across the whole study: Capture by template switching was about one barcoded beta molecule per two T cells.

Primed by a sample-barcoded 5' primer and a J-beta primer mix, a second PCR proceeded for about 7 to 11 cycles. Per sample, CDR3-containing paired-end reads numbered at least 2.5 million. TCRdb reanalysed the 5' RACE reads using MiXCR and keeps one entry per CDR3 protein. The data contain around 1,700,000 distinct CDR3 sequences, 28% of them singletons. Whole-study findings and limits: Bulk PBMC profiling left naive and antigen-experienced comparisons inconclusive.

This CDR3 spans 13 amino acids. The germline gives CDR1 SQVTM, CDR2 ANQGSEA. V dropped 8 bases and J dropped 4; count of bases not matched to a gene: 6. A note on this clonotype: What it recognizes is unknown.

The sample taken for sequencing was blood. This clonotype was obtained from a woman in her twenties or thirties in good health. The chain is built from TRBV29-1 and TRBJ2-3; 10 bases fit TRBD1. The chain's CDR3 is CSFWGQGPDTQYF. Written as DNA, the CDR3 is TGCAGCTTTTGGGGACAGGGGCCAGATACGCAGTATTTT.